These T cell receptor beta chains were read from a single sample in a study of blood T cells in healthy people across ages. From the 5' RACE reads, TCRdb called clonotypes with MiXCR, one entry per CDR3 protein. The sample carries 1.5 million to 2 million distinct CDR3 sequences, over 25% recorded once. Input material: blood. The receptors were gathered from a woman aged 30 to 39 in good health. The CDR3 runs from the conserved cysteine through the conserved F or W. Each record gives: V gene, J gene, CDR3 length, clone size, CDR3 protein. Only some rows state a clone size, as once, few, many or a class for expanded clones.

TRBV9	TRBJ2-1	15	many	CASSVEQGVLNEQFF
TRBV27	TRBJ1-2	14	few	CASNKRQGANGYTF
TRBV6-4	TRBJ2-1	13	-	CASGMDRASEQFF
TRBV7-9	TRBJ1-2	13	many	CASSPGLGYGYTF
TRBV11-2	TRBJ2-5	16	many	CASSLGAGFGQETQYF
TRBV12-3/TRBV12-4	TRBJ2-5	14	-	CASRTSGRLETQYF
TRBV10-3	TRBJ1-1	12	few	CAISEGNTEAFF
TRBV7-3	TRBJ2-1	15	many	CASSPGQGNTNEQFF
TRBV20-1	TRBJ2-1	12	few	CSAWDRQYEQFF
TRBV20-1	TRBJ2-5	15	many	CSATSRLAEQETQYF
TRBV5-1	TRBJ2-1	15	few	CASSLFTGGSNEQFF
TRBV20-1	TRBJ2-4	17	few	CSVGTRRREVAKNIQYF
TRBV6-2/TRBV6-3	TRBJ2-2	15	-	CASSSRQIGHGELFF